The entry below gives a single T cell receptor beta chain sequence along with its context. This entry belongs to a study of blood T cell repertoires in COVID-19. Overall study: Material from acute and convalescent COVID-19 was sourced from the United States, Italy and Spain. Sources were T cells, B-cell-depleted T cells, or PBMCs; the material itself was cDNA or gDNA.

There are 16 residues in the CDR3. J gave up 0 bases and V 4 bases, and 7 bases lay outside the gene matches. Germline V gene data show CDR1 as SGHAT and CDR2 as FQDESV (reference sequence). In the authors' workflow: The authors estimated nucleated cell counts from reference gene primer amplification. Repertoires were generated with immunoSEQ multiplex PCR, while TCRdb's copy carries only in-frame clones and drops some. V and J calls and clone size are given by that table; D and trimming were obtained from the DNA. The sample shows roughly 29,000 clones, around 82% of them seen only once. What was sequenced was peripheral blood. The receptor was isolated from a man older than 75 with active COVID-19. The rearrangement links TRBV11-1 to TRBJ2-3; the match to TRBD1 covers 7 bases. CDR3 sequence: CASSWDSVASTDTQYF. The CDR3 nucleotides are TGTGCCAGCAGCTGGGACAGCGTTGCTAGCACAGATACGCAGTATTTT.